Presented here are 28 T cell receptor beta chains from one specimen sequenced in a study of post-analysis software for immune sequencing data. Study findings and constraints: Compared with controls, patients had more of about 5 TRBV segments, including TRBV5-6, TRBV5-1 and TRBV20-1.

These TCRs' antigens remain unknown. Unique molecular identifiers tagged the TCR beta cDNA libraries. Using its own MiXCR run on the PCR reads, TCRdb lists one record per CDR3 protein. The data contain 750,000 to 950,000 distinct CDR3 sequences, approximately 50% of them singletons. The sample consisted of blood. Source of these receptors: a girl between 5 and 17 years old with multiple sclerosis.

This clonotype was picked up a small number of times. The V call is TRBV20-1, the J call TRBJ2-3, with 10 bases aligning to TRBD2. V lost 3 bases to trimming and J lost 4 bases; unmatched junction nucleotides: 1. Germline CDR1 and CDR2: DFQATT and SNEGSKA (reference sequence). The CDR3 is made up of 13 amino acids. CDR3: CSASLAGADTQYF. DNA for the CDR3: TGCAGTGCTAGTCTAGCGGGGGCAGATACGCAGTATTTT.

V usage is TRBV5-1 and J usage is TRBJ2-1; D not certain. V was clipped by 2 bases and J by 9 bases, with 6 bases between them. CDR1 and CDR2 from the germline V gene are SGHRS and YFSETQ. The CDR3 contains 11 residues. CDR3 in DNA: TGCGCCAGCAGCTTTGCGGCTGAGCAGTTCTTC. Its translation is CASSFAAEQFF.

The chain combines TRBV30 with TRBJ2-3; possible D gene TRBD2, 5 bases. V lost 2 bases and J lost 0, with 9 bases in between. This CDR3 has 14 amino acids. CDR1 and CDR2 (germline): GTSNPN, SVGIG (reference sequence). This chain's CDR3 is CAWSSGISTDTQYF. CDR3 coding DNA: TGTGCCTGGAGTTCGGGGATTAGCACAGATACGCAGTATTTT.

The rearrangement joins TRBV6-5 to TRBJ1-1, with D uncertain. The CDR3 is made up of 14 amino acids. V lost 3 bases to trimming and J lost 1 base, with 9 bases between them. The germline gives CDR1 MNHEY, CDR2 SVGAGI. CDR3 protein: CASSYIPGNTEAFF. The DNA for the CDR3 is TGTGCCAGCAGTTATATCCCAGGGAACACTGAAGCTTTCTTT.

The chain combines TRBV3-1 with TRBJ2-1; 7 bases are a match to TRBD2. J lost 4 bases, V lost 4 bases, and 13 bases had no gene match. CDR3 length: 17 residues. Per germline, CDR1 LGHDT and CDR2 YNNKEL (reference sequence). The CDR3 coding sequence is TGTGCCAGCAGCCCCCCGCTACGGGAGGTCCTATACAATGAGCAGTTCTTC. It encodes CASSPPLREVLYNEQFF.

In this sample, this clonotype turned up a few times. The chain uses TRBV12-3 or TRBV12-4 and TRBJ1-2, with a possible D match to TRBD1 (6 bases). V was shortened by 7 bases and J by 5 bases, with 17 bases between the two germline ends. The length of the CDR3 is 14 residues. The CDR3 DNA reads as TGTGCCAGCACCTTCCGTGGGACACTTTATGGCTACACCTTC. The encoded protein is CASTFRGTLYGYTF.

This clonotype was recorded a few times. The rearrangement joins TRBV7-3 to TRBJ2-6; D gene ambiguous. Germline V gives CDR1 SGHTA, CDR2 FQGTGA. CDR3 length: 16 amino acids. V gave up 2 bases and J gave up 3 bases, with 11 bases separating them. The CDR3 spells CASSLGHQSGANVLTF. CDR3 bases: TGTGCCAGCAGCTTAGGGCATCAAAGTGGGGCCAACGTCCTGACTTTC.

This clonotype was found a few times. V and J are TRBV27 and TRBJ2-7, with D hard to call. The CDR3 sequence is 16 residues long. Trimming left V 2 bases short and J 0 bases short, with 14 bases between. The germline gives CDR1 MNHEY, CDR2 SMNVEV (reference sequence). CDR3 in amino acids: CASSLRLGLSSYEQYF. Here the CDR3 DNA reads TGTGCCAGCAGTTTACGGCTAGGGCTCAGCTCCTACGAGCAGTACTTC.

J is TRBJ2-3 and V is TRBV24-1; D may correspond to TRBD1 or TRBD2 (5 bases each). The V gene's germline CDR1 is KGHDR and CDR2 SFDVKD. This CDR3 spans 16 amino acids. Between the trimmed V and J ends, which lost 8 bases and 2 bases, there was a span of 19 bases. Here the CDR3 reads CATNYSGTDNTDTQYF. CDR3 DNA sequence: TGTGCCACCAATTATTCCGGGACCGACAACACAGATACGCAGTATTTT.

CDR3 nucleotide sequence: TGTGCCAGCAGCCAAGACCTTAGTGGGACCCAGTACTTC. It codes for CASSQDLSGTQYF. This chain links TRBV4-2 with TRBJ2-5; no definite D call. V lost 0 bases and J 7 bases, leaving 9 bases between the germline ends. Germline V CDR1 and CDR2: LGHNA, YNFKEQ. The CDR3 loop spans 13 amino acids.

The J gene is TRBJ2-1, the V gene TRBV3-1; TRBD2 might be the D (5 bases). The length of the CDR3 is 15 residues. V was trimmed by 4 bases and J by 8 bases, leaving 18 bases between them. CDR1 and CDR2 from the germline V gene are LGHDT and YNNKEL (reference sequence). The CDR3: CASSPIRGPGYEQFF. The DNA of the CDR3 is TGTGCCAGCAGCCCCATCAGAGGGCCAGGTTATGAGCAGTTCTTC.

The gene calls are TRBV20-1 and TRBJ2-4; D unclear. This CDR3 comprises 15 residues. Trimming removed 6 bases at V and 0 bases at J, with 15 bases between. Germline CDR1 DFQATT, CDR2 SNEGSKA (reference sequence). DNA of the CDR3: TGCAGTGCCCCCCCGTCCGGGTTAGCCAAAAACATTCAGTACTTC. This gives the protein CSAPPSGLAKNIQYF.

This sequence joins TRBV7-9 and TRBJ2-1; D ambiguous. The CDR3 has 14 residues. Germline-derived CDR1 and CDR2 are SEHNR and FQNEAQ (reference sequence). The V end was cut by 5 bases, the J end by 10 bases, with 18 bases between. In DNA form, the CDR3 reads TGTGCCAGCAGCCCTCCAGGCCCAGAATTAGAGCAGTTCTTC. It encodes CASSPPGPELEQFF. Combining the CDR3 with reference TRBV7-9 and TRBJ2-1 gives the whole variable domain DTGVSQNPRHKITKRGQNVTFRCDPISEHNRLYWYRQTLGQGPEFLTYFQNEAQLEKSRLLSDRFSAERPKGSFSTLEIQRTEQGDSAMYLCASSPPGPELEQFFGPGTRLTVL.

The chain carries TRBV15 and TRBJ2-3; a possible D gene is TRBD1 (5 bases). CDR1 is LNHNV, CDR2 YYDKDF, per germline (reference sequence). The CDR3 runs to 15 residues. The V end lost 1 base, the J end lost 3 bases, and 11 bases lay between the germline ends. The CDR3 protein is CATSRVGRETDTQYF. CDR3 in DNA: TGTGCCACCAGCAGAGTTGGCAGGGAAACAGATACGCAGTATTTT.

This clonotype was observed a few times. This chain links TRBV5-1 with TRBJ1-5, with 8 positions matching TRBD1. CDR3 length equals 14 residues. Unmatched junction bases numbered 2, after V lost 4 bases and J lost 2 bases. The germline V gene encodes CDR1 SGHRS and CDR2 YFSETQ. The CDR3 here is CASSVTGGNQPQHF. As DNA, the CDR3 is TGCGCCAGCAGCGTGACAGGGGGCAATCAGCCCCAGCATTTT.

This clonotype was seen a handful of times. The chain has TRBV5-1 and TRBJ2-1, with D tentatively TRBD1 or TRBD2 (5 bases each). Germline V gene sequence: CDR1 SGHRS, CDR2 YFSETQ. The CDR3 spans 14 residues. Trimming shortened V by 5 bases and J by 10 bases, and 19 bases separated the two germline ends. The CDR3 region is CASRVRDLGKEQFF. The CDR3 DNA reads TGCGCCAGCAGGGTCCGGGACCTCGGGAAGGAGCAGTTCTTC.

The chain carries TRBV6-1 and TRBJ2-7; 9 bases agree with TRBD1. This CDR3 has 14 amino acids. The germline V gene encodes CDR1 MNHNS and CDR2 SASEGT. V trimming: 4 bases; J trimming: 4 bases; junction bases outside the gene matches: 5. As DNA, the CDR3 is TGTGCCAGCAGTGGACAGGGGGTCGCGTACGAGCAGTACTTC. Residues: CASSGQGVAYEQYF.

CDR3 in amino acids: CAIKVAGVGEQYF. CDR3 DNA sequence: TGTGCCATCAAGGTGGCGGGAGTAGGCGAGCAGTACTTC. The chain uses TRBV10-3 and TRBJ2-7; 7 nucleotides agree with TRBD2. V lost 7 bases, J lost 6 bases, and 9 bases stayed unmatched. The germline V gene has CDR1 ENHRY and CDR2 SYGVKD. CDR3 size: 13 residues.

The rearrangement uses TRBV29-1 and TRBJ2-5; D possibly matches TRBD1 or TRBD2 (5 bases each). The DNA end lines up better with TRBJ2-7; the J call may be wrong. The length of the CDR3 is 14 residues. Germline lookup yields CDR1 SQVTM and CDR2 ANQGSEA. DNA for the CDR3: TGCAGCGTTGCGGGGACGCCTGGGAACTACGAGCAGTACTTC. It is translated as CSVAGTPGNYEQYF.

The CDR3 here is CASSQVSSRRDTQYF. The DNA for the CDR3 is TGTGCCAGCAGCCAGGTGTCTAGCCGAAGGGATACGCAGTATTTT. This chain uses TRBV3-1 with TRBJ2-3, with D perhaps matching TRBD2 (5 bases). Trimming took 3 bases from V and 6 from J, leaving 16 bases between them. The CDR3 sequence is 15 residues long. The germline V gene encodes CDR1 LGHDT and CDR2 YNNKEL (reference sequence).

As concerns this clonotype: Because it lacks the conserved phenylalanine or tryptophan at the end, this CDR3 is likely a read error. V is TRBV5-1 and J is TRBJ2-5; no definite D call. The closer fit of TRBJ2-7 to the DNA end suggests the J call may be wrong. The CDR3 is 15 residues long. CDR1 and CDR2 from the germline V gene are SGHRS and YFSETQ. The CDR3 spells CASSLQLARLDEQYC. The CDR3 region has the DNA TGCGCCAGCAGCTTGCAACTTGCCAGGCTTGACGAGCAGTACTGC.

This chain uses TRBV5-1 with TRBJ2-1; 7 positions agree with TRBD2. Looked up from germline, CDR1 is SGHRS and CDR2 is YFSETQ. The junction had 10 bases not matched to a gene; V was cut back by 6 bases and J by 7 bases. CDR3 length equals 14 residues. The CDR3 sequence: CASKAVAGSNEQFF. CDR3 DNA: TGCGCCAGCAAAGCGGTAGCGGGTTCTAATGAGCAGTTCTTC.

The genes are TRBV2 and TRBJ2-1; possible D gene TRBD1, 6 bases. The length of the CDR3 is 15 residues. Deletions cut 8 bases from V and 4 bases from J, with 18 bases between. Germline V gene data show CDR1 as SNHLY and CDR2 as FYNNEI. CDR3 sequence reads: CASVWGATGYNEQFF. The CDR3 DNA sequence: TGTGCCAGCGTGTGGGGCGCAACAGGGTACAATGAGCAGTTCTTC. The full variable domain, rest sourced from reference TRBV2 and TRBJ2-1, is EPEVTQTPSHQVTQMGQEVILRCVPISNHLYFYWYRQILGQKVEFLVSFYNNEISEKSEIFDDQFSVERPDGSNFTLKIRSTKLEDSAMYFCASVWGATGYNEQFFGPGTRLTVL.

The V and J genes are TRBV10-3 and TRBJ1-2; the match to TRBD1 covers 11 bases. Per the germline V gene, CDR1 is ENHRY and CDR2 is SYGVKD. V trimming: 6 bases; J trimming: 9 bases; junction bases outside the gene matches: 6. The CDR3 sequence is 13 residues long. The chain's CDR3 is CAIRPGQGESYTF. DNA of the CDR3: TGTGCCATCAGGCCGGGACAGGGGGAGAGCTACACCTTC.

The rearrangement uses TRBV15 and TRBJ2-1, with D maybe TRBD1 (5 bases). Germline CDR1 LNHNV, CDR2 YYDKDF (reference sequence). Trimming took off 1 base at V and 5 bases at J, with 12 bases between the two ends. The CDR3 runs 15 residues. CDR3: CATSRGTPINNEQFF. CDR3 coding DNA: TGTGCCACCAGCAGAGGGACACCGATAAACAATGAGCAGTTCTTC.

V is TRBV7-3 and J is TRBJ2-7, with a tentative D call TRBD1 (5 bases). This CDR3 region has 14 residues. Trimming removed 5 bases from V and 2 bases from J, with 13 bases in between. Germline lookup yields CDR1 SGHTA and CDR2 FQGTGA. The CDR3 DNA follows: TGTGCCAGCAGCCCCGCAGGGTTCCCCTACGAGCAGTACTTC. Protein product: CASSPAGFPYEQYF.

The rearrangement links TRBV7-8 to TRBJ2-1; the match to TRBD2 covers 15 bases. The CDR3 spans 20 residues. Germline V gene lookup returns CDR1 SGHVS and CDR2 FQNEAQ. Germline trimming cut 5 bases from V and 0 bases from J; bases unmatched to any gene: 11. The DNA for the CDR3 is TGTGCCAGCAGCCTCTTCCCCGGGACTAGCGGGAGGAGCTCCTACAATGAGCAGTTCTTC. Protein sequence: CASSLFPGTSGRSSYNEQFF.

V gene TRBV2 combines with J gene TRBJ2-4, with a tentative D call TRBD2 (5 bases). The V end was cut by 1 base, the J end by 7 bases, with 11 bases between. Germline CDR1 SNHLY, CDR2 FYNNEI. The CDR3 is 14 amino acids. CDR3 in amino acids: CASSEDQPGNIQYF. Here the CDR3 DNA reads TGTGCCAGCAGTGAAGATCAGCCGGGGAACATTCAGTACTTC.